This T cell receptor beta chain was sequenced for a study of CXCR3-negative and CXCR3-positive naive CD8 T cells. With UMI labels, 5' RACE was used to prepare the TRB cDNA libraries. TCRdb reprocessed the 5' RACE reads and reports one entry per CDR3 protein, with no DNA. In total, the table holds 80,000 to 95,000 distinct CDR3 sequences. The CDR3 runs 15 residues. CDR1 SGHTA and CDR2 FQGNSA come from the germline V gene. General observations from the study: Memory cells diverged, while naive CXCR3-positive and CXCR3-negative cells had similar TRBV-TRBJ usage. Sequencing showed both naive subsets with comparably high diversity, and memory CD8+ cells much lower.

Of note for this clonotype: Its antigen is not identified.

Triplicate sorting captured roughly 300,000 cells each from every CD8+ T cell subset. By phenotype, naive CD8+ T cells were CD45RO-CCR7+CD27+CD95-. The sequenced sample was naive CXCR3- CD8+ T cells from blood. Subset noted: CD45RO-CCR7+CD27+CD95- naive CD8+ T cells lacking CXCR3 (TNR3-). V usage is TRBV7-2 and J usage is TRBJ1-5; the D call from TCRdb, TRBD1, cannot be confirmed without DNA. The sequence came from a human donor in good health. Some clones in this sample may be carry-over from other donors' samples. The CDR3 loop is CASTITGGGNQPQHF. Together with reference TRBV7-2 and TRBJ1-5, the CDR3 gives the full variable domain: GAGVSQSPSNKVTEKGKDVELRCDPISGHTALYWYRQSLGQGLEFLIYFQGNSAPDKSGLPSDRFSAERTGGSVSTLTIQRTQQEDSAVYLCASTITGGGNQPQHFGDGTRLSIL.